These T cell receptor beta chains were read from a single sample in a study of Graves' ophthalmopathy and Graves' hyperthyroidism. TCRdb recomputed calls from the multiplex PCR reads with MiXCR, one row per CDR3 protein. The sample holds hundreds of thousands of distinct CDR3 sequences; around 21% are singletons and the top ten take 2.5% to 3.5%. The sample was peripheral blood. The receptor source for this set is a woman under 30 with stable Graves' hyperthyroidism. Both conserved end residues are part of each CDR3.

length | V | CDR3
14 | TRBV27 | CASSPLGENSPLHF
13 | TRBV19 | CASSNPNTGELFF
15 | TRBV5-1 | CASSLERRNTGELFF
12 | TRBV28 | CATKDEGQPQHF
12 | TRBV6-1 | CAIPVVNYGYTF
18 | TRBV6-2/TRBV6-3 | CASSPGTGGLNSNQPQHF
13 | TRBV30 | CATAMGSNTEAFF
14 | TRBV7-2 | CASSLEQGPGEAFF
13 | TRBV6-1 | CASSEVPSGDQYF
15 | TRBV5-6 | CAGSLRILGGETQYF
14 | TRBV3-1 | CASSRDLKAETQYF
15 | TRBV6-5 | CASSYLGATGDTQYF
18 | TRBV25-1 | CASSGSGTSTSVTYEQYF
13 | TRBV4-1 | CASSQLLRQPQHF
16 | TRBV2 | CASSEIGDSGANVLTF
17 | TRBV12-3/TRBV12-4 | CASSGGPGHLNTGELFF
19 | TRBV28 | CASSFSVTSGRARSYEQYF
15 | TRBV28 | CASTPAYSYSYEQYF
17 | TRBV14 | CASSQEGRTSGKNIKYF
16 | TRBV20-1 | CSAPDGWGGAGYGYTF
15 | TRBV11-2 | CASSSPRVGLETQYF
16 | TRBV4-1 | CASSQGTAASLYEQYF
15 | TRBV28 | CASRQVGQSNTEAFF
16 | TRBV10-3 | CAISGGQGALGETQYF
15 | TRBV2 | CASSAGVSWNTEAFF
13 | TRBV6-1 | CASGRQYQETQYF